Below are 16 T cell receptor beta chains sequenced from a single sample in a study of Ad26.COV2.S vaccination and SARS-CoV-2 variants. Profiled with immunoSEQ multiplex PCR; TCRdb holds only in-frame clones, not every one. The profile shows 300,000 to 350,000 clones, roughly 90% of them singletons. Treatment noted: 19 received Ad26.COV2.S at low or high dose, single or two shots; 5 received placebo; per-sample allocation not given. All samples were drawn on day 63, counting from the first vaccine or placebo injection. This specimen consisted of peripheral blood, obtained in a trial of Ad26.COV2.S vaccine versus placebo. Receptors originate from a person aged 18-60 years who received the Ad26.COV2.S COVID-19 vaccine or a placebo.

V usage is TRBV6-5 and J usage is TRBJ2-5; unclear D gene. V was clipped by 2 bases and J by 0 bases, with 13 bases between them. CDR3 size: 16 residues. Looked up from germline, CDR1 is MNHEY and CDR2 is SVGAGI. In DNA form, the CDR3 reads TGTGCCAGCAGTTACGTAGATTCTAGGTACCAAGAGACCCAGTACTTC. It is translated as CASSYVDSRYQETQYF.

CDR3 coding DNA: TGTGCCAGCAGCCAAGGACGGGGAAACTCTGGAAACACCATATATTTT. Protein sequence: CASSQGRGNSGNTIYF. The chain has TRBV3-1 (or the pseudogene TRBV3-2) and TRBJ1-3, with D hard to call. The CDR3 has 16 amino acids. The V end was cut by 1 base, the J end by 0 bases, with 10 bases between. Looked up from germline, CDR1 is LGHDT and CDR2 is YNNKEL (reference sequence).

The chain's CDR3 is CASKSGRANEQFF. The CDR3 region has the DNA TGTGCCAGCAAAAGCGGGAGGGCCAATGAGCAGTTCTTC. This chain connects TRBV27 to TRBJ2-1; 10 bases agree with TRBD2. The CDR3 contains 13 residues. CDR1 and CDR2 (germline): MNHEY, SMNVEV (reference sequence). Unmatched junction bases numbered 3, after V lost 7 bases and J lost 6 bases.

V and J are TRBV19 and TRBJ2-1, with D maybe TRBD2 (5 bases). Per germline, CDR1 LNHDA and CDR2 SQIVND (reference sequence). Trimming shortened V by 6 bases and J by 0 bases, and 9 bases separated the two germline ends. The CDR3 loop spans 14 amino acids. CDR3 nucleotide sequence: TGTGCCAGTAGAGAGCGGAGCTCCTACAATGAGCAGTTCTTC. This codes for CASRERSSYNEQFF.

This chain uses TRBV5-6 with TRBJ2-7, with TRBD1 matching 7 bases. The germline V gene encodes CDR1 SGHDT and CDR2 YYEEEE. V trimming: 0 bases; J trimming: 3 bases; junction bases outside the gene matches: 3. The CDR3 length is 14 residues. The CDR3 DNA reads as TGTGCCAGCAGCTTGGTGGGACAGATCTACGAGCAGTACTTC. Residues: CASSLVGQIYEQYF.

The V call is TRBV27, the J call TRBJ1-1; D is unresolved. In germline, CDR1 is MNHEY, CDR2 SMNVEV (reference sequence). The CDR3 extends over 13 amino acids. The germline V and J ends were trimmed by 5 bases and 3 bases, with 10 bases remaining between them. This chain's CDR3 is CASSDTWYTEAFF. The CDR3 region has the DNA TGTGCCAGCAGTGACACATGGTACACTGAAGCTTTCTTT.

CDR3 amino acids: CASSVASGVTDTQYF. For the CDR3, the DNA is TGTGCCAGCAGCGTAGCTAGCGGGGTTACAGATACGCAGTATTTT. The J gene is TRBJ2-3, the V gene TRBV9; 9 nucleotides line up with TRBD2. J gave up 3 bases and V 0 bases, and 2 bases lay outside the gene matches. Looked up from germline, CDR1 is SGDLS and CDR2 is YYNGEE. The CDR3 runs 15 residues.

This clone has only a few counts. J is TRBJ2-7 and V is TRBV7-9; a weak D match, TRBD1 (6 bases). This CDR3 is built from 14 residues. Germline-derived CDR1 and CDR2 are SEHNR and FQNEAQ (reference sequence). V shed 4 bases and J shed 4 bases, with 14 bases lying between them. CDR3 loop: CASSSTLDRYEQYV. The CDR3 DNA reads TGTGCCAGCAGCTCGACCCTAGACAGGTACGAGCAGTACGTC.

This chain uses TRBV10-2 with TRBJ1-4; D may be TRBD1 (6 bases). V lost 0 bases and J 0 bases, leaving 11 bases between the germline ends. Germline lookup yields CDR1 WSHSY and CDR2 SAAADI. This CDR3 spans 17 amino acids. CDR3 DNA: TGCGCCAGCAGTGAGTCTGGCAGGGGCGCAACTAATGAAAAACTGTTTTTT. The encoded protein is CASSESGRGATNEKLFF.

This clone has just one count. The genes are TRBV4-3 and TRBJ1-3; no firm D call. The V and J ends lost 1 base and 0 bases respectively, with 13 bases between them. The CDR3 totals 17 residues. Germline CDR1 reads LGHNA; CDR2 reads YSLEER. CDR3 bases: TGCGCCAGCAGCCAAGGAGTCGTGGCGCTCTCTGGAAACACCATATATTTT. The encoded protein is CASSQGVVALSGNTIYF.

CDR3 nucleotides: TGCGCCAGCAGCCTCACAGGGGCTGGAGAGACCCAGTACTTC. Protein product: CASSLTGAGETQYF. The chain couples TRBV4-1 to TRBJ2-5; TRBD1 matches at 7 bases. V dropped 4 bases and J dropped 4; count of bases not matched to a gene: 6. This CDR3 has 14 amino acids. Germline V CDR1 and CDR2: MGHRA, YSYEKL.

The genes are TRBV18 and TRBJ1-1; D remains unclear. CDR3 length equals 14 residues. Trimming removed 2 bases from V and 3 bases from J, with 10 bases in between. Germline V gives CDR1 KGHSH, CDR2 LQKENI. The CDR3 loop reads CASSPNIRDTEAFF. The CDR3 DNA reads as TGTGCCAGCTCACCAAACATTCGAGACACTGAAGCTTTCTTT.

This chain connects TRBV9 to TRBJ1-1; tentative D call: TRBD1 (5 bases). CDR3 length: 15 amino acids. V gave up 5 bases and J gave up 6 bases, with 20 bases separating them. The germline CDR1 and CDR2 sequences are SGDLS and YYNGEE. The CDR3 DNA reads as TGTGCCAGCAGGGGCTTGGGGGGAAGGGATGCTGAAGCTTTCTTT. Its translation is CASRGLGGRDAEAFF.

The genes are TRBV2 and TRBJ2-2; D is undetermined. The CDR3 loop spans 16 amino acids. Looked up from germline, CDR1 is SNHLY and CDR2 is FYNNEI. Trimming took off 3 bases at V and 2 bases at J, with 13 bases between the two ends. The CDR3 DNA is TGTGCCAGCAGTGACGCGTCTTTTGGCAACACCGGGGAGCTGTTTTTT. It specifies CASSDASFGNTGELFF.

This clone came up a few times. This sequence joins TRBV25-1 and TRBJ1-2; D gene unclear. Germline V gives CDR1 MGHDK, CDR2 SYGVNS. This CDR3 region has 15 residues. V shed 3 bases and J shed 5 bases, with 16 bases lying between them. Here the CDR3 reads CASSDGAPWIYGYTF. CDR3 sequence (DNA): TGTGCCAGCAGTGATGGTGCCCCCTGGATTTATGGCTACACCTTC.

J is TRBJ2-7 and V is TRBV7-2; 10 positions agree with TRBD2. Trimming at V came to 2 bases and at J to 6 bases, leaving 7 bases not matched to a gene. The CDR3 has 15 amino acids. The germline V gene has CDR1 SGHTA and CDR2 FQGNSA. The CDR3 DNA reads as TGTGCCAGCAGCTTACAGGCAGCGGGGGGGGTCGAGCAGTACTTC. As protein: CASSLQAAGGVEQYF.